This entry lists 8 T cell receptor beta chains sequenced from one sample in a study of cytomegalovirus exposure and HLA in healthy donors. The study ran its PCR with 60 Vbeta and 13 Jbeta primers. Sequenced by immunoSEQ multiplex PCR; TCRdb stores in-frame clones only, minus some. The sample records about 180,000 clones, about four fifths being singletons. The sample taken for sequencing was PBMCs. Receptors were obtained from a woman between 25 and 40 years old in good health and CMV-seronegative.

The rearrangement links TRBV19 to TRBJ1-1; D is unresolved. V shed 3 bases and J shed 2 bases, with 4 bases lying between them. The CDR3 totals 12 residues. Germline-derived CDR1 and CDR2 are LNHDA and SQIVND (reference sequence). The CDR3 coding sequence is TGTGCCAGTAGTATCAAAAACACTGAAGCTTTCTTT. Translating gives CASSIKNTEAFF.

The gene calls are TRBV4-1 and TRBJ2-5; 9 nucleotides agree with TRBD2. J gave up 1 base and V 1 base, and 4 bases lay outside the gene matches. Germline assignment: CDR1 MGHRA and CDR2 YSYEKL. The CDR3 runs to 16 residues. The CDR3 nucleotides are TGCGCCAGCAGCCAAGCGACTAGCGGCCCCCAAGAGACCCAGTACTTC. Protein product: CASSQATSGPQETQYF.

The chain uses TRBV6-5 and TRBJ1-5; D remains unclear. Trimming cost V 4 bases and J 0 bases, with 13 bases left between them. The germline V gene has CDR1 MNHEY and CDR2 SVGAGI. The CDR3 runs to 16 residues. CDR3 protein: CASSSTQQHSNQPQHF. CDR3 coding DNA: TGTGCCAGCAGTTCGACGCAACAGCATAGCAATCAGCCCCAGCATTTT.

This chain links TRBV28 with TRBJ2-5; weak D call: TRBD2 (7 bases). The CDR3 is 17 residues long. Germline V gene lookup returns CDR1 MDHEN and CDR2 SYDVKM. The ends were cut back, 5 bases at V and 1 base at J, with 20 bases in the middle. The CDR3 DNA reads TGTGCCAGCAGTCCGCCCATGACGGGGGGCCTCCAAGAGACCCAGTACTTC. Translated, it gives CASSPPMTGGLQETQYF.

The V gene is TRBV10-3, the J gene TRBJ2-3, with D unresolved. The CDR3 covers 13 residues. The V gene lost 10 bases and the J gene lost 1 base, with 12 bases spanning the gap. Germline-derived CDR1 and CDR2 are ENHRY and SYGVKD. The DNA for the CDR3 is TGTGCCACCCTCTATTCGGGCACAGATACGCAGTATTTT. This translates into CATLYSGTDTQYF.

V is TRBV7-7 and J is TRBJ2-5; D ambiguous. This CDR3 has 13 amino acids. Trimming took off 5 bases at V and 2 bases at J, with 9 bases between the two ends. From germline, CDR1 is SSHAT and CDR2 FNYEAQ (reference sequence). The CDR3 loop reads CASSRALQETQYF. CDR3 bases: TGTGCCAGCAGCCGAGCGCTTCAAGAGACCCAGTACTTC.

V and J are TRBV2 and TRBJ2-5; 10 nucleotides align to TRBD2. The CDR3 contains 14 residues. Losses at the gene ends were 7 bases for V and 10 bases for J; bases not matched to a gene: 12. CDR1 SNHLY and CDR2 FYNNEI come from the germline V gene. CDR3 DNA: TGTGCCAGCACCGCCCAAGCGGGAGGGATGGTCCAGTACTTC. It yields the protein CASTAQAGGMVQYF.

V usage is TRBV5-1 and J usage is TRBJ1-1; 9 positions agree with TRBD1. V was pared by 2 bases and J by 1 base, with 3 bases of the junction left unmatched. This CDR3 spans 15 amino acids. Germline values: CDR1 SGHRS, CDR2 YFSETQ. CDR3 residues: CASSFPGQGNTEAFF. The CDR3 DNA sequence: TGCGCCAGCAGCTTCCCGGGACAGGGGAACACTGAAGCTTTCTTT.